A selection of T cell receptor beta chains follows, all from one sample in a study of OX40 agonist ivuxolimab in advanced cancers. The protocol was immunoSEQ multiplex PCR, while the TCRdb copy is restricted to in-frame clones and leaves out a portion. Of about 91,000 clones listed, 80% to 85% were seen once; the top ten hold 0.95% to 1.2%. The starting material was CD4+ or CD8+ T cells sorted from blood, obtained in a trial of the OX40 agonist ivuxolimab. Receptors were obtained from an adult with an advanced solid tumor such as melanoma, head and neck, liver or kidney cancer. Each CDR3 is given with its conserved first and last residue. A D gene is named only where the DNA matches it firmly. Size values are once, few and many counts, or a class for expanded clones, and some rows have none.

cdr3_nt	cdr3_aa	clone_size	v_call	d_call	j_call
TGTGCCAGCAGCTTGTTCGTGGGGCAGGGAAGGGGGACTAATGAAAAACTGTTTTTT	CASSLFVGQGRGTNEKLFF	-	TRBV5-6	-	TRBJ1-4
TGTGCCTGGAGTGTACTATGCGGAGATAGCAATCAGCCCCAGCATTTT	CAWSVLCGDSNQPQHF	few	TRBV30	-	TRBJ1-5
TGCAGCGTTGTGGCGAACACTGAAGCTTTCTTT	CSVVANTEAFF	-	TRBV29-1	-	TRBJ1-1
TGTGCCAGCAGCTTACAGGGGGGCACAGATACGCAGTATTTT	CASSLQGGTDTQYF	once	TRBV7-3	TRBD1	TRBJ2-3
TGTGCCAGCAGCTTAGAGGGACAGCCCAACACCGGGGAGCTGTTTTTT	CASSLEGQPNTGELFF	-	TRBV7-2	TRBD1	TRBJ2-2
TGTGCCAGCAGCTTAGGTGGGTTAGGCTACGAGCAGTACTTC	CASSLGGLGYEQYF	-	TRBV7-3	-	TRBJ2-7
TGTGCCAGCAGTTACGAGGGCAGGGACAACACTGAAGCTTTCTTT	CASSYEGRDNTEAFF	-	TRBV6-5	-	TRBJ1-1
TGTGCCAGCAGCCTCCTATCCACCAGTATGAACACTGAAGCTTTCTTT	CASSLLSTSMNTEAFF	-	TRBV7-2	-	TRBJ1-1
TGTGCCAGCACCCCATTCCGGGGGGGAACTGAAGCTTTCTTT	CASTPFRGGTEAFF	few	TRBV6-5	-	TRBJ1-1
TGTGCCACCAGCAGAGACGGAAATTCACCCCTCCACTTT	CATSRDGNSPLHF	-	TRBV15	-	TRBJ1-6
TGTGCCAGCTCACCCGGACAGCCTCGCACCATATATTTT	CASSPGQPRTIYF	-	TRBV18	-	TRBJ1-3
TGTGCTAGTGCCCTCCGCGTGGCAGATACGCAGTATTTT	CASALRVADTQYF	-	TRBV12-5	-	TRBJ2-3
TGTGCCAGCAGCCCCCAGGGGGGGTACGGGCAAGAGACCCAGTACTTC	CASSPQGGYGQETQYF	-	TRBV11-2	-	TRBJ2-5
TGTGCCAGCAGCATATTGACGGGGAACACTGAAGCTTTCTTT	CASSILTGNTEAFF	-	TRBV7-9	-	TRBJ1-1
TGTGCGATTACTACAGGGTCTGGAAACACCATATATTTT	CAITTGSGNTIYF	-	TRBV10-3	-	TRBJ1-3
TGTGCCAGCAGCCAAGGGGGACTACGCGAAGGTGAGCAGTTCTTC	CASSQGGLREGEQFF	-	TRBV4-2	TRBD2	TRBJ2-1
TGTGCCAGCAGTGTAGGACAGGGGGTGCTTGGCTACACCTTC	CASSVGQGVLGYTF	once	TRBV28	TRBD1	TRBJ1-2
TGTGCCAGCTCCCTCAGGGGGCCCATAGACAATCAGCCCCAGCATTTT	CASSLRGPIDNQPQHF	-	TRBV18	TRBD1	TRBJ1-5
TGTGCCAGTAGTGCAGGGACTACCTCACAGGAGACCCAGTACTTC	CASSAGTTSQETQYF	few	TRBV19	TRBD2	TRBJ2-5
TGCAGTGCCCAAGGTAATGAGCAGTTCTTC	CSAQGNEQFF	-	TRBV20-1	-	TRBJ2-1
TGTGCCAGCAGGATAGACCGATACTCCTACAATGAGCAGTTCTTC	CASRIDRYSYNEQFF	-	TRBV6-6	-	TRBJ2-1
TGTGCCAGCAGCCCCAGGGTTCACACTGAAGCTTTCTTT	CASSPRVHTEAFF	-	TRBV7-8	-	TRBJ1-1
TGTGCCAGCAGTTTCTTTGGCCTCTACAATGAGCAGTTCTTC	CASSFFGLYNEQFF	-	TRBV28	-	TRBJ2-1
TGTGCCAGCAGCTCGGGACTAGCGGGGGGTTACAGGGATACGCAGTATTTT	CASSSGLAGGYRDTQYF	-	TRBV5-4	TRBD2	TRBJ2-3
TGTGCCAGCAGAGCAACCCCCAAGGGAACTGAAGCTTTCTTT	CASRATPKGTEAFF	-	TRBV6-4	-	TRBJ1-1
TGTGCCTGGAGTGGGGGACAGAGGGGTAGTGAAAAACTGTTTTTT	CAWSGGQRGSEKLFF	once	TRBV30	TRBD1	TRBJ1-4
TGTGCCACCAGGATGGCGCAACGGAGCACAGATACGCAGTATTTT	CATRMAQRSTDTQYF	once	TRBV15	-	TRBJ2-3
TGTGCCAGTCACGGGCAAAGTAATTCACCCCTCCACTTT	CASHGQSNSPLHF	-	TRBV7-8	-	TRBJ1-6
TGTGCCAGCTCATCATACCATAACCAGGGGAACTATAATTCACCCCTCCACTTT	CASSSYHNQGNYNSPLHF	-	TRBV18	-	TRBJ1-6
TGTGCCAGCAGCTACGGGACAGGGGGGAGATTGAACACTGAAGCTTTCTTT	CASSYGTGGRLNTEAFF	-	TRBV5-8	TRBD1	TRBJ1-1
TGTGCCAGCAGTCCCGGGACAGGGGTCAGGGGGGAGCTGTTTTTT	CASSPGTGVRGELFF	once	TRBV28	TRBD1	TRBJ2-2
TGCGCCAGCAGCTTAGAGGGACAGGGGAACACTGAAGCTTTCTTT	CASSLEGQGNTEAFF	-	TRBV5-1	TRBD1	TRBJ1-1
TGTGCCAGCTCACCGATCAGGGGCGCTCGGACAGATACGCAGTATTTT	CASSPIRGARTDTQYF	-	TRBV18	-	TRBJ2-3
TGTGCCAGCTCACCACAGGAGAACACTGAAGCTTTCTTT	CASSPQENTEAFF	few	TRBV18	-	TRBJ1-1
TGTGCCAGCAGTGACTCAGGAATCGATACGCAGTATTTT	CASSDSGIDTQYF	-	TRBV6-4	-	TRBJ2-3
TGTGCCAGCAGCGTACTGGCACAGGGTGGAACTGAAGCTTTCTTT	CASSVLAQGGTEAFF	-	TRBV9	-	TRBJ1-1
TGTGCCAGCAGCCTCCGGACAGGTAACACCGGGGAGCTGTTTTTT	CASSLRTGNTGELFF	-	TRBV9	TRBD1	TRBJ2-2